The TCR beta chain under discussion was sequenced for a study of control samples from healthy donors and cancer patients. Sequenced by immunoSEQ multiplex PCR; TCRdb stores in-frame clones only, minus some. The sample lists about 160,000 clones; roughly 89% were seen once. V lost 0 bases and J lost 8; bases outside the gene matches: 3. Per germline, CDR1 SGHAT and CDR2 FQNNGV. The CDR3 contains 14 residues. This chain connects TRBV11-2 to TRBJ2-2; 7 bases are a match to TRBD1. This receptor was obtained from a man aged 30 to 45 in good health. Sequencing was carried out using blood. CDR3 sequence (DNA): TGTGCCAGCAGCTTAGACAGGGGGTATGGGGAGCTGTTTTTT. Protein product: CASSLDRGYGELFF.